Each of the 9 T cell receptor beta chains below was sequenced from the same sample in a study of T cell changes during pregnancy in multiple sclerosis. The data were produced by immunoSEQ multiplex PCR, yet TCRdb's version contains in-frame clones alone and is incomplete. The sample yields 45,000 to 60,000 clones, roughly 93% seen once. The source material was peripheral blood, sampled in the second trimester of pregnancy. The receptors here all came from a female donor with multiple sclerosis, enrolled in a pregnancy study.

This chain links TRBV28 with TRBJ1-3, with a tentative D call TRBD1 (6 bases). CDR3 length: 13 amino acids. From germline, CDR1 is MDHEN and CDR2 SYDVKM. Trimming removed 8 bases from V and 4 bases from J, with 12 bases in between. The CDR3 DNA follows: TGTGCCAGCGAACTCGACAGGGGAAACACCATATATTTT. It yields the protein CASELDRGNTIYF.

The V and J genes are TRBV18 and TRBJ2-3; 10 bases are shared with TRBD2. CDR1 and CDR2 (germline): KGHSH, LQKENI. This CDR3 spans 17 amino acids. The J segment lost 0 bases and the V segment lost 5 bases, leaving 8 bases of the junction unmatched. CDR3 bases: TGTGCCAGCTCATCCCGCCCGGGACTAGCGAGCACAGATACGCAGTATTTT. Translation: CASSSRPGLASTDTQYF.

The J gene is TRBJ2-1, the V gene TRBV6-4, with D possibly TRBD2 on 7 matching bases. The V gene lost 3 bases and the J gene lost 7 bases, with 13 bases spanning the gap. The CDR3 consists of 14 residues. The germline V gene encodes CDR1 MRHNA and CDR2 SNTAGT. As DNA, the CDR3 is TGTGCCAGCAGTGAGGGGGGGGCGGGAAATGAGCAGTTCTTC. Translating gives CASSEGGAGNEQFF.

V and J are TRBV5-4 and TRBJ2-5; D remains unclear. The length of the CDR3 is 16 residues. The germline V and J ends were trimmed by 0 bases and 3 bases, with 15 bases remaining between them. Germline CDR1 reads SGHNT; CDR2 reads YYREEE (reference sequence). CDR3: CASSLDNVALEETQYF. The CDR3 nucleotides read TGTGCCAGCAGCTTGGATAACGTAGCTTTGGAAGAGACCCAGTACTTC.

V is TRBV20-1 and J is TRBJ1-1; TRBD1 might be the D (6 bases). From germline, CDR1 is DFQATT and CDR2 SNEGSKA (reference sequence). V was pared by 6 bases and J by 11 bases, with 16 bases between. CDR3 length equals 11 residues. Here the CDR3 reads CSAVDSLRAFF. CDR3 bases: TGCAGTGCGGTGGACAGTCTCAGGGCTTTCTTT.

The rearrangement links TRBV19 to TRBJ1-2; no reliable D call. The CDR3 runs 13 residues. Germline V lookup: CDR1 LNHDA, CDR2 SQIVND (reference sequence). Trimming shortened V by 6 bases and J by 3 bases, and 11 bases separated the two germline ends. The CDR3 coding sequence is TGTGCCAGTAGAAGGGAGAGTTACTATGGCTACACCTTC. As protein: CASRRESYYGYTF.

The chain couples TRBV29-1 to TRBJ2-1; D may be TRBD2 (5 bases). The V and J ends lost 3 bases and 2 bases respectively, with 17 bases between them. The CDR3 is made up of 16 amino acids. CDR1 and CDR2 (germline): SQVTM, ANQGSEA. For the CDR3, the DNA is TGCAGCGTTGATTGGGGTGAGGGTAGAGCCTACAATGAGCAGTTCTTC. Translation: CSVDWGEGRAYNEQFF.

V gene TRBV9 combines with J gene TRBJ2-5, with 11 positions matching TRBD2. Germline lookup yields CDR1 SGDLS and CDR2 YYNGEE. The CDR3 has 18 residues. The trim removed 4 bases at V and 1 base at J, leaving 12 bases unmatched. CDR3 in DNA: TGTGCCAGCAGCACCCACGCAGGGACTAGCGGTATCCAAGAGACCCAGTACTTC. Amino acid sequence: CASSTHAGTSGIQETQYF.

The J gene is TRBJ2-7, the V gene TRBV5-1, with 8 bases matching TRBD1. Looked up from germline, CDR1 is SGHRS and CDR2 is YFSETQ. The CDR3 totals 15 residues. V lost 4 bases to trimming and J lost 2 bases; unmatched junction nucleotides: 8. CDR3 DNA: TGCGCCAGCAGCCCCAGGACAGGGACGACCTACGAGCAGTACTTC. As protein: CASSPRTGTTYEQYF.